Following are 19 T cell receptor beta chains from one sample sequenced in a study of T cell changes during pregnancy in multiple sclerosis. Some clones are missing from TCRdb's copy, which holds only in-frame ones; the method was immunoSEQ multiplex PCR. The sample consists of some 85,000 clones, 90% to 95% of them appearing once. The specimen comprised peripheral blood, sampled in the second trimester of pregnancy. The receptors stem from a female donor with multiple sclerosis, enrolled in a pregnancy study.

V usage is TRBV5-4 and J usage is TRBJ2-1; maybe TRBD2 (5 bases). Per germline, CDR1 SGHNT and CDR2 YYREEE (reference sequence). V shed 0 bases and J shed 8 bases, with 12 bases lying between them. The CDR3 covers 14 residues. CDR3 DNA: TGTGCCAGCAGCTTGGAACTGTCTAGCTATGAGCAGTTCTTC. Protein: CASSLELSSYEQFF.

The rearrangement uses TRBV14 and TRBJ1-1, with 7 bases lining up with TRBD1. The CDR3 is made up of 16 amino acids. The trim removed 4 bases at V and 3 bases at J, leaving 11 bases unmatched. Germline lookup yields CDR1 SGHDN and CDR2 FVKESK. CDR3: CASSLGDRAFDTEAFF. DNA of the CDR3: TGTGCCAGCAGCCTTGGAGACAGGGCATTCGACACTGAAGCTTTCTTT.

The chain is built from TRBV6-5 and TRBJ1-1; D perhaps matches TRBD1 (6 bases). V was shortened by 4 bases and J by 11 bases, with 14 bases between the two germline ends. CDR1 and CDR2 from the germline V gene are MNHEY and SVGAGI. The length of the CDR3 is 12 residues. This chain's CDR3 is CASSSIQGSAFF. CDR3 nucleotide sequence: TGTGCCAGCAGTTCCATACAGGGATCGGCTTTCTTT.

The chain recombines TRBV6-1 with TRBJ2-7; TRBD1 matches at 10 bases. The CDR3 has 13 amino acids. Germline V lookup: CDR1 MNHNS, CDR2 SASEGT. V trimming: 8 bases; J trimming: 0 bases; junction bases outside the gene matches: 1. CDR3 region: CASGTGASYEQYF. The CDR3 DNA is TGTGCCAGCGGGACAGGGGCCTCCTACGAGCAGTACTTC.

V gene TRBV7-9 combines with J gene TRBJ2-7, with TRBD2 identical over 10 bases. Germline loops: CDR1 SEHNR, CDR2 FQNEAQ (reference sequence). The V segment lost 7 bases and the J segment 1 base; nucleotides outside the gene matches: 13. This CDR3 spans 17 amino acids. CDR3 nucleotides: TGTGCCAGCACCATGGGGACTAGCGCGGTACAGTCCTACGAGCAGTACTTC. This translates into CASTMGTSAVQSYEQYF.

The chain's CDR3 is CASSLVVVQETQYF. The CDR3 DNA reads as TGTGCCAGCAGCTTGGTTGTCGTACAAGAGACCCAGTACTTC. The chain couples TRBV5-4 to TRBJ2-5; D gene unclear. V lost 0 bases and J lost 2, with 8 bases in between. Germline V gene lookup returns CDR1 SGHNT and CDR2 YYREEE (reference sequence). The CDR3 covers 14 residues.

The chain combines TRBV30 with TRBJ2-7; TRBD2 is a possible D gene (5 bases). The V gene's germline CDR1 is GTSNPN and CDR2 SVGIG (reference sequence). This CDR3 is built from 13 residues. Between the trimmed V and J ends, which lost 0 bases and 7 bases, there was a span of 13 bases. CDR3 residues: CAWSVGGLGEQYF. In nucleotides, the CDR3 is TGTGCCTGGAGTGTCGGCGGGTTAGGTGAGCAGTACTTC.

The table lists this clone with many counts. V usage is TRBV2 and J usage is TRBJ1-2; tentative D call: TRBD1 (5 bases). The CDR3 covers 15 residues. In germline, CDR1 is SNHLY, CDR2 FYNNEI. The V gene lost 3 bases and the J gene lost 7 bases, with 18 bases spanning the gap. The DNA of the CDR3 is TGTGCCAGCAGTGATCTATCAGGGTTTCGCGGTGGCTACACCTTC. This gives the protein CASSDLSGFRGGYTF.

The V call is TRBV27, the J call TRBJ1-1; TRBD1 might be the D (5 bases). In germline, CDR1 is MNHEY, CDR2 SMNVEV (reference sequence). This CDR3 region has 14 residues. V gave up 4 bases and J gave up 11 bases, with 20 bases separating them. The CDR3 loop reads CASSSNNDRGRAFF. The DNA of the CDR3 is TGTGCCAGCAGTTCTAATAACGATAGGGGCCGTGCTTTCTTT.

The chain is built from TRBV5-4 and TRBJ2-6; a weak D match, TRBD2 (5 bases). The germline CDR1 and CDR2 sequences are SGHNT and YYREEE (reference sequence). The V gene lost 4 bases and the J gene lost 0 bases, with 8 bases spanning the gap. This CDR3 spans 15 amino acids. CDR3 region: CASSPAGSGANVLTF. CDR3 nucleotides: TGTGCCAGCAGCCCCGCGGGCTCTGGGGCCAACGTCCTGACTTTC.

The chain employs TRBV5-1 and TRBJ2-3, with 10 positions matching TRBD2. This CDR3 region has 19 residues. Per the germline V gene, CDR1 is SGHRS and CDR2 is YFSETQ. J lost 0 bases, V lost 3 bases, and 13 bases had no gene match. DNA for the CDR3: TGCGCCAGCAGCTCCGGACTAGCGGCCCTGGCCGTCAGCACAGATACGCAGTATTTT. Translation gives CASSSGLAALAVSTDTQYF.

A few counts support this clone. The CDR3 DNA reads as TGTGCCAGCAGCTTAGCCGGGACTTCGGATCAGCCCCAGCATTTT. As protein: CASSLAGTSDQPQHF. The chain links TRBV7-7 to TRBJ1-5, with D possibly matching TRBD1 (5 bases). The CDR3 is 15 amino acids. Trimming took 0 bases from V and 5 from J, leaving 11 bases between them. CDR1 is SSHAT and CDR2 is FNYEAQ in the germline V gene (reference sequence).

The chain combines TRBV5-1 with TRBJ2-1; tentative D call: TRBD1 (5 bases). Per the germline V gene, CDR1 is SGHRS and CDR2 is YFSETQ. Trimming cost V 0 bases and J 2 bases, with 9 bases left between them. This CDR3 is 15 amino acids long. CDR3 sequence reads: CASSLVSGTYNEQFF. The CDR3 nucleotides are TGCGCCAGCAGCTTGGTATCAGGGACCTACAATGAGCAGTTCTTC. Combining the CDR3 with reference TRBV5-1 and TRBJ2-1 gives the whole variable domain KAGVTQTPRYLIKTRGQQVTLSCSPISGHRSVSWYQQTPGQGLQFLFEYFSETQRNKGNFPGRFSGRQFSNSRSEMNVSTLELGDSALYLCASSLVSGTYNEQFFGPGTRLTVL.

The chain is built from TRBV7-9 and TRBJ1-4, with 8 nucleotides matching TRBD1. V dropped 5 bases and J dropped 4; count of bases not matched to a gene: 3. The CDR3 extends over 14 amino acids. Germline V gives CDR1 SEHNR, CDR2 FQNEAQ (reference sequence). The CDR3 DNA reads TGTGCCAGCAGCCGGACAGGGAATAATGAAAAACTGTTTTTT. Its translation is CASSRTGNNEKLFF.

The chain carries TRBV27 and TRBJ1-1; 8 bases map to TRBD1. Germline V lookup: CDR1 MNHEY, CDR2 SMNVEV (reference sequence). Unmatched junction bases numbered 9, after V lost 6 bases and J lost 0 bases. This CDR3 region has 16 residues. CDR3 in amino acids: CASSPGQGIMNTEAFF. CDR3 sequence (DNA): TGTGCCAGCAGCCCAGGACAGGGAATAATGAACACTGAAGCTTTCTTT.

The chain uses TRBV13 and TRBJ2-2, with 11 bases lining up with TRBD2. The CDR3 spans 14 residues. V shed 8 bases, J shed 5 bases, and the junction held 4 bases outside the gene matches. Germline loops: CDR1 PRHDT, CDR2 FYEKMQ (reference sequence). Here the CDR3 reads CASGTSGLTGELFF. Here the CDR3 DNA reads TGTGCCAGCGGGACTAGCGGCCTAACCGGGGAGCTGTTTTTT. The full variable domain, with the rest looked up from reference TRBV13 and TRBJ2-2, is AAGVIQSPRHLIKEKRETATLKCYPIPRHDTVYWYQQGPGQDPQFLISFYEKMQSDKGSIPDRFSAQQFSDYHSELNMSSLELGDSALYFCASGTSGLTGELFFGEGSRLTVL.

The chain combines TRBV19 with TRBJ2-5, with 14 bases matching TRBD2. The CDR3 has 18 residues. Germline CDR1 is LNHDA and CDR2 is SQIVND (reference sequence). J gave up 5 bases and V 7 bases, and 15 bases lay outside the gene matches. For the CDR3, the DNA is TGTGCCAGTAATGGCCCTGGGGGACTAGCGGGAGCAAGCGAGACCCAGTACTTC. It translates to CASNGPGGLAGASETQYF.

The rearrangement links TRBV11-2 to TRBJ1-2, with TRBD1 identical over 7 bases. V was clipped by 5 bases and J by 5 bases; unmatched bases: 11. Germline lookup yields CDR1 SGHAT and CDR2 FQNNGV. The CDR3 has 15 amino acids. CDR3 nucleotide sequence: TGTGCCAGCAGCCGAACAGGGGAGGTGCGGTATGGCTACACCTTC. Its translation: CASSRTGEVRYGYTF.

The chain is built from TRBV19 and TRBJ1-1, with TRBD1 identical over 7 bases. The CDR3 consists of 14 residues. V was clipped by 4 bases and J by 4 bases; unmatched bases: 6. CDR1 is LNHDA, CDR2 SQIVND, per germline (reference sequence). DNA for the CDR3: TGTGCCAGTAGTACAACAGGGGCGCGCACTGAAGCTTTCTTT. Protein product: CASSTTGARTEAFF. Together with reference TRBV19 and TRBJ1-1, the CDR3 gives the full variable domain: DGGITQSPKYLFRKEGQNVTLSCEQNLNHDAMYWYRQDPGQGLRLIYYSQIVNDFQKGDIAEGYSVSREKKESFPLTVTSAQKNPTAFYLCASSTTGARTEAFFGQGTRLTVV.